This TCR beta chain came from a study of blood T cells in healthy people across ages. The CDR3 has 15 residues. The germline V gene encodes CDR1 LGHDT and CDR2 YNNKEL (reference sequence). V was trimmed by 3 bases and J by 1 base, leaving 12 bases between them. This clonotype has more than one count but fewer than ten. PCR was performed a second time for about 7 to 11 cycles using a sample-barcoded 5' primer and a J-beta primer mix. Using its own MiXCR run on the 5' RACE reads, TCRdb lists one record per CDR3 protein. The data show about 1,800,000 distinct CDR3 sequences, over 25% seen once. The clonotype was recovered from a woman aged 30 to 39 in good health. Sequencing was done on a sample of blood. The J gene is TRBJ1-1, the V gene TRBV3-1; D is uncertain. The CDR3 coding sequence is TGTGCCAGCAGCCAGGGCGGGAGTCGGAACACTGAAGCTTTCTTT. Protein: CASSQGGSRNTEAFF.